The 19 T cell receptor beta chains below all came from one sample that was sequenced in a study of cytotoxic CD8 clonotypes in ibrutinib-treated CLL. Using immunoSEQ multiplex PCR, the repertoire was profiled, and TCRdb retains in-frame clones only, with some absent. The sample yields 150,000 or so clones, approximately 90% seen once. The specimen was PBMCs, collected at disease progression, from a patient treated with ibrutinib. The source is a human donor with chronic lymphocytic leukemia.

V is TRBV7-3 and J is TRBJ2-2; D might be TRBD1 or TRBD2, each matching 7 bases. V shed 5 bases and J shed 5 bases, with 15 bases lying between them. The CDR3 spans 15 residues. Germline V gene sequence: CDR1 SGHTA, CDR2 FQGTGA. CDR3 DNA: TGTGCCAGCAGCCCCAGGGGGGGAGGTACCGGGGAGCTGTTTTTT. It specifies CASSPRGGGTGELFF.

This chain links TRBV9 with TRBJ1-2, with TRBD1 matching over 9 bases. The V segment lost 3 bases and the J segment 0 bases; nucleotides outside the gene matches: 3. Germline CDR1 SGDLS, CDR2 YYNGEE. The CDR3 runs 15 residues. The chain's CDR3 is CASSARDRANYGYTF. CDR3 bases: TGTGCCAGCAGCGCCCGGGACAGGGCTAACTATGGCTACACCTTC.

The chain has TRBV11-3 and TRBJ2-2; D unresolved. V lost 5 bases to trimming and J lost 6 bases, with 4 bases between them. This CDR3 is 11 amino acids long. CDR1 is SGHNT, CDR2 YENEEA, per germline. CDR3 in amino acids: CASSLAGELFF. CDR3 nucleotides: TGTGCCAGCAGCCTCGCCGGGGAGCTGTTTTTT.

This chain uses TRBV27 with TRBJ2-7; 11 nucleotides agree with TRBD2. The CDR3 has 17 amino acids. The ends lost 3 bases at V and 0 bases at J; junction bases unmatched: 7. CDR1 MNHEY and CDR2 SMNVEV come from the germline V gene (reference sequence). The CDR3 loop reads CASSFTGLAELSYEQYF. DNA for the CDR3: TGTGCCAGCAGTTTCACGGGACTAGCGGAACTCTCCTACGAGCAGTACTTC.

The chain's CDR3 is CASSVWGREQRPFYEQYF. The CDR3 DNA reads as TGTGCCAGCAGTGTGTGGGGCAGGGAACAACGGCCTTTCTACGAGCAGTACTTC. This chain uses TRBV6-1 with TRBJ2-7; D is perhaps TRBD1 (5 bases). CDR3 length equals 18 residues. Per the germline V gene, CDR1 is MNHNS and CDR2 is SASEGT. The V gene lost 4 bases and the J gene lost 3 bases, with 25 bases spanning the gap.

This rearrangement joins TRBV5-4 to TRBJ2-1; 13 bases map to TRBD2. The ends lost 0 bases at V and 7 bases at J; junction bases unmatched: 10. This CDR3 has 18 residues. Per the germline V gene, CDR1 is SGHNT and CDR2 is YYREEE (reference sequence). DNA for the CDR3: TGTGCCAGCAGCTTGGGGGGCGGACTAGCGGGAGTAGGGAATGAGCAGTTCTTC. Translating it yields CASSLGGGLAGVGNEQFF. Together with reference TRBV5-4 and TRBJ2-1, the CDR3 gives the full variable domain: ETGVTQSPTHLIKTRGQQVTLRCSSQSGHNTVSWYQQALGQGPQFIFQYYREEENGRGNFPPRFSGLQFPNYSSELNVNALELDDSALYLCASSLGGGLAGVGNEQFFGPGTRLTVL.

The gene calls are TRBV10-3 and TRBJ2-7, with a weak D call TRBD1 (6 bases). The germline V and J ends were trimmed by 7 bases and 6 bases, with 19 bases remaining between them. Germline-derived CDR1 and CDR2 are ENHRY and SYGVKD. CDR3 length: 14 amino acids. CDR3 in DNA: TGTGCCATCACATGGGACACCGAGAGTGGCGAGCAGTACTTC. Protein product: CAITWDTESGEQYF.

The V call is TRBV9, the J call TRBJ1-2; 9 bases match TRBD1. The J segment lost 8 bases and the V segment lost 5 bases, leaving 16 bases of the junction unmatched. Looked up from germline, CDR1 is SGDLS and CDR2 is YYNGEE. The CDR3 sequence is 16 residues long. The CDR3 protein is CASSSPRDRVEPGYTF. The DNA of the CDR3 is TGTGCCAGCAGTTCGCCCAGGGACAGGGTAGAGCCCGGCTACACCTTC.

This clone was seen once. This rearrangement joins TRBV19 to TRBJ2-7; possible D gene TRBD2, 9 bases. The germline gives CDR1 LNHDA, CDR2 SQIVND (reference sequence). This CDR3 has 19 residues. V was pared by 4 bases and J by 6 bases, with 31 bases between. The CDR3 DNA reads TGTGCCAGTAGTAGGAGGTATGGAAGCGGGGGGACAGGCGGGTCCGAGCAGTACTTC. Translating gives CASSRRYGSGGTGGSEQYF.

The V call is TRBV5-1, the J call TRBJ2-5; D remains ambiguous. This CDR3 contains 12 residues. V lost 5 bases, J lost 2 bases, and 7 bases lay in between. Germline CDR1 SGHRS, CDR2 YFSETQ. The DNA of the CDR3 is TGCGCCAGCAGTACAAATCAAGAGACCCAGTACTTC. This gives the protein CASSTNQETQYF.

The chain employs TRBV7-9 and TRBJ2-5, with 8 bases identical to TRBD2. The CDR3 loop spans 16 amino acids. Germline V gene sequence: CDR1 SEHNR, CDR2 FQNEAQ (reference sequence). J was trimmed by 9 bases and V by 3 bases; bases with no gene match: 15. As DNA, the CDR3 is TGTGCCAGCAGCTTTGTACCGGGACTAGAACCCCCGGCCCAGTACTTC. Translated: CASSFVPGLEPPAQYF.

The chain is built from TRBV11-3 and TRBJ1-1; possible D gene TRBD1, 5 bases. CDR1 and CDR2 from the germline V gene are SGHNT and YENEEA. V was cut by 5 bases and J by 0 bases, with 7 bases left in between. The CDR3 spans 13 residues. Written as DNA, the CDR3 is TGTGCCAGCAGCCGACAGTTGAACACTGAAGCTTTCTTT. Its translation: CASSRQLNTEAFF.

This chain connects TRBV21-1 to TRBJ1-5; the D call in the table, TRBD1, was not verified against the DNA. TRBV21-1 is termed a pseudogene. The CDR3 sequence is 17 residues long. CDR3 bases: TGTGCCAGCAGCAAAGTAGGGGGATATGCGGCCAATCAGCCCCAGCATTTT. It translates to CASSKVGGYAANQPQHF.

In its sample, this clone was seen a few times. The V and J genes are TRBV5-6 and TRBJ1-1; D may be TRBD1 (6 bases). V lost 3 bases, J lost 1 base, and 22 bases lay in between. Germline V gene sequence: CDR1 SGHDT, CDR2 YYEEEE. The CDR3 loop spans 18 amino acids. The chain's CDR3 is CASSSIEGHLYGNTEAFF. The CDR3 DNA follows: TGTGCCAGCAGCTCTATAGAGGGACACCTCTACGGGAACACTGAAGCTTTCTTT.

The chain carries TRBV29-1 and TRBJ2-7; D call uncertain. Germline V gene lookup returns CDR1 SQVTM and CDR2 ANQGSEA. The CDR3 is made up of 11 amino acids. The V gene lost 4 bases and the J gene lost 6 bases, with 10 bases spanning the gap. CDR3 sequence: CSVVIVPEQYF. The CDR3 coding sequence is TGCAGCGTTGTGATAGTGCCCGAGCAGTACTTC.

V is TRBV7-6 and J is TRBJ2-6; TRBD1 matches 7 bases. V trimming: 5 bases; J trimming: 1 base; junction bases outside the gene matches: 2. The CDR3 sequence is 15 residues long. Germline V gene sequence: CDR1 SGHVS, CDR2 FNYEAQ. The CDR3 protein is CASSRQGSGANVLTF. CDR3 in DNA: TGTGCCAGCAGCCGACAGGGATCTGGGGCCAACGTCCTGACTTTC.

V gene TRBV5-1 combines with J gene TRBJ2-2; 10 bases align to TRBD2. After removal of 2 bases from V and 4 bases from J, the junction contained 17 bases not matched to a gene. CDR1 and CDR2 from the germline V gene are SGHRS and YFSETQ. CDR3 size: 20 residues. The DNA of the CDR3 is TGCGCCAGCAGCTTCCAGTTTTGGCCGCTAGCGGGAGAAGGCACCGGGGAGCTGTTTTTT. This encodes CASSFQFWPLAGEGTGELFF. The full variable domain, with the rest looked up from reference TRBV5-1 and TRBJ2-2, is KAGVTQTPRYLIKTRGQQVTLSCSPISGHRSVSWYQQTPGQGLQFLFEYFSETQRNKGNFPGRFSGRQFSNSRSEMNVSTLELGDSALYLCASSFQFWPLAGEGTGELFFGEGSRLTVL.

The V gene is TRBV2, the J gene TRBJ2-5; TRBD1 agrees at 9 bases. The CDR3 is made up of 14 amino acids. Germline V gives CDR1 SNHLY, CDR2 FYNNEI. V dropped 3 bases and J dropped 5; count of bases not matched to a gene: 4. The CDR3 DNA reads TGTGCCAGCAGTGAGGGACAGGGAGCGGAGACCCAGTACTTC. This codes for CASSEGQGAETQYF.

This sequence joins TRBV20-1 and TRBJ1-2, with D unclear. Germline V gene sequence: CDR1 DFQATT, CDR2 SNEGSKA (reference sequence). The CDR3 spans 11 residues. Trimming cost V 5 bases and J 1 base, with 5 bases left between them. The CDR3 loop reads CSAADNYGYTF. DNA of the CDR3: TGCAGTGCTGCTGATAACTATGGCTACACCTTC.